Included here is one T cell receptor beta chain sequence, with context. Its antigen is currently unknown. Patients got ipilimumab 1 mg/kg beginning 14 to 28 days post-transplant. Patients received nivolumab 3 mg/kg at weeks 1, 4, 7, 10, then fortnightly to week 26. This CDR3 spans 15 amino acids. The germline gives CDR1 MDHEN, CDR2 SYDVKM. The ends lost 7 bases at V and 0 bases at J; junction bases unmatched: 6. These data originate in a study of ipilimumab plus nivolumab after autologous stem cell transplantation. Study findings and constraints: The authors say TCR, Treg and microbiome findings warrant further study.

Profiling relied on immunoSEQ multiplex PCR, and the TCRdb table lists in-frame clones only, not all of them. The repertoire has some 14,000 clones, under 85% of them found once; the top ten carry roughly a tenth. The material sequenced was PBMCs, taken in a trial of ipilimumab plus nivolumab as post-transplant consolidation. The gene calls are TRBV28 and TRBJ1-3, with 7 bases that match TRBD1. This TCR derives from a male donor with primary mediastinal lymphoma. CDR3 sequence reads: CASTGRGYSGNTIYF. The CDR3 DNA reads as TGTGCCAGCACCGGCAGGGGGTACTCTGGAAACACCATATATTTT.